The rows below give T cell receptor beta chains drawn from one sample of a study of post-analysis software for immune sequencing data. One entry per CDR3 protein, called by TCRdb with MiXCR from the PCR reads. The data show over 700,000 distinct CDR3 sequences, with approximately 30% seen just once and 0.55% to 0.65% held by the top ten. The sequencing input was blood. Receptors originate from a girl between 5 and 17 years old with multiple sclerosis. Each CDR3 is given without its conserved first and last residue.

V gene: TRBV15; CDR3 protein: ATSRDPRGADTQY
V gene: TRBV6-6; CDR3 protein: ASSYNEKLF
V gene: TRBV10-2; CDR3 protein: ASSEGGGRNQQY
V gene: TRBV4-2; CDR3 protein: ASSQPGRLDAVKNIQY
V gene: TRBV28; CDR3 protein: ASSQDTLTSNQPQH
V gene: TRBV29-1; CDR3 protein: SVEVAAGPNEKLF
V gene: TRBV4-3; CDR3 protein: ASSQDWRGSNQPQH
V gene: TRBV6-5; CDR3 protein: ASSYSSGRASYEQY
V gene: TRBV20-1; CDR3 protein: SASSGGGTGELF
V gene: TRBV20-1; CDR3 protein: SAREGQGAIQPQH
V gene: TRBV20-1; CDR3 protein: SASLGVGGYT
V gene: TRBV11-2; CDR3 protein: ASSLAGGISSYEQY
V gene: TRBV4-3; CDR3 protein: ASSQLRMAFMATQY
V gene: TRBV3-1; CDR3 protein: ASSRQRNTEAF
V gene: TRBV7-2; CDR3 protein: ASSLDVSGRLRSYNEQF
V gene: TRBV7-2; CDR3 protein: ASSLNGPYEQY
V gene: TRBV15; CDR3 protein: ATSRDTALPGNTIY
V gene: TRBV7-8; CDR3 protein: ASSPRVGRGEKLF
V gene: TRBV20-1; CDR3 protein: SARDPWTGETQY
V gene: TRBV5-5; CDR3 protein: ASSLSPVGVYTPDTQY
V gene: TRBV25-1; CDR3 protein: ASSDRSLGRSDLAGTYEQY
V gene: TRBV7-9; CDR3 protein: ASSLALLDEQF
V gene: TRBV20-1; CDR3 protein: SATHGTSGYEQY
V gene: TRBV18; CDR3 protein: ASSQMTGRYNEQF
V gene: TRBV20-1; CDR3 protein: SGPGQSNEKLF
V gene: TRBV5-1; CDR3 protein: ASSLASGSFDGYT
V gene: TRBV29-1; CDR3 protein: SVAPGHTDTQY
V gene: TRBV20-1; CDR3 protein: SARLGASPT
V gene: TRBV11-2; CDR3 protein: ASSGGLAETQY
V gene: TRBV7-2; CDR3 protein: ASSVGVGPTYEQY
V gene: TRBV5-1; CDR3 protein: ASSPDRETFSYEQY
V gene: TRBV28; CDR3 protein: ASSLIPDDTQY
V gene: TRBV3-1; CDR3 protein: ASSQGPAGAGFYEQF
V gene: TRBV3-1; CDR3 protein: ASNRAAEYNEQF
V gene: TRBV10-1; CDR3 protein: ASSELAGLGEQF
V gene: TRBV5-5; CDR3 protein: ASSLFLVGGNQPQH
V gene: TRBV5-1; CDR3 protein: ASSLPPTDGYT
V gene: TRBV7-2; CDR3 protein: ASSLVFRGLTEAF
V gene: TRBV5-1; CDR3 protein: ASSGDTRSNT
V gene: TRBV20-1; CDR3 protein: SATLAVGDTQY
V gene: TRBV29-1; CDR3 protein: SVETGSDIQY
V gene: TRBV12-3/TRBV12-4; CDR3 protein: ASSLAGVNEKLF
V gene: TRBV12-3/TRBV12-4; CDR3 protein: ASRVEQAAYNEQY
V gene: TRBV5-1; CDR3 protein: ASSRETGLEPQH